This is a list of T cell receptor beta chains from one sample in a study of Ad26.COV2.S vaccination and SARS-CoV-2 variants. Clones were read by immunoSEQ multiplex PCR, and TCRdb kept only the in-frame ones, dropping some. The sample consists of 300,000 to 400,000 clones, 70% to 90% of them appearing once. The source was peripheral blood, collected in a trial of Ad26.COV2.S vaccine versus placebo. These receptors were collected from a person aged 18-65 years who received the Ad26.COV2.S COVID-19 vaccine or a placebo. Both conserved end residues are part of each CDR3. A D gene is named only where the DNA matches it firmly. Size values are once, few and many counts, or a class for expanded clones, and some rows have none.

TRBD2,TRBJ2-5,.,TRBV5-4,TGTGCCAGCAGCTTGTTGGGACTAGCGGGATTCGGAGAGACCCAGTACTTC,CASSLLGLAGFGETQYF
TRBD1,TRBJ1-2,.,TRBV7-2,TGTGCCAGCAGGCCGGGGACAGGGTTCGGCGGCTACACCTTC,CASRPGTGFGGYTF
.,TRBJ2-1,once,TRBV11-1,TGTGCCAGCAGCTTATCGTCCTACAGGTCATACAATGAGCAGTTCTTC,CASSLSSYRSYNEQFF
TRBD2,TRBJ2-4,.,TRBV6-6,TGTGCCAGCAGCAGCACTGGACTAGCGGATCCCGTAGGGGCCAAAAACATTCAGTACTTC,CASSSTGLADPVGAKNIQYF
TRBD2,TRBJ2-1,.,TRBV3-1/TRBV3-2,TGTGCCAGCAGCCCGAGGACTAGCGGGAGGTCTGAGCAGTTCTTC,CASSPRTSGRSEQFF
.,TRBJ1-2,.,TRBV3-1/TRBV3-2,TGTGCCAGCAGCCTTCGAGGAGGGGGTGATGGCTACACCTTC,CASSLRGGGDGYTF
TRBD1,TRBJ1-2,.,TRBV14,TGTGCCAGCAGCAACGCGGACAGGGGGCGAGGCGGCTACACCTTC,CASSNADRGRGGYTF
.,TRBJ2-7,.,TRBV4-3,TGCGCCAGCAGCCAGTTTCACAGGACATCGACTGAGCAGTACTTC,CASSQFHRTSTEQYF
TRBD1,TRBJ1-5,once,TRBV7-2,TGTGCCAGCAGCACAACAGGGGGCGAACAGCCCCAGCATTTT,CASSTTGGEQPQHF
TRBD2,TRBJ2-5,once,TRBV9,TGTGCCAGCAGCGCCGGGACTAGTGCTAAAGAGACCCAGTACTTC,CASSAGTSAKETQYF
TRBD1,TRBJ1-5,.,TRBV6-5,TGTGCCAGCAGCGAGGGGGCGCGGGAGTATCAGCCCCAGCATTTT,CASSEGAREYQPQHF
.,TRBJ1-2,.,TRBV7-9,TGTGCCAGCAGCCGGCAAGGGGTCTATGGCTACACCTTC,CASSRQGVYGYTF
.,TRBJ1-1,.,TRBV28,TGTGCCACACGACAGCCGCCTCTCATGAACACTGAAGCTTTCTTT,CATRQPPLMNTEAFF
.,TRBJ2-3,.,TRBV10-3,TGTGCCATCAGACCCTGGCGCGACACAGATACGCAGTATTTT,CAIRPWRDTDTQYF
.,TRBJ2-5,.,TRBV24-1,TGTGCCACCAGTGATGGTCCTCGGGAGACCCAGTACTTC,CATSDGPRETQYF
TRBD2,TRBJ2-1,once,TRBV6-4,TGTGCCAGCAGTCTGGTAGCGGGAGTAGGTAATGAGCAGTTCTTC,CASSLVAGVGNEQFF
.,TRBJ1-6,.,TRBV7-2,TGTGCCAGCAGCTTAAGCGACAACGGTTCACCCCTCCACTTT,CASSLSDNGSPLHF
TRBD1,TRBJ1-2,.,TRBV28,TGTGCCAGCAGCGACTCCACGGACAGGGTGAAGGGTGGCTACACCTTC,CASSDSTDRVKGGYTF
.,TRBJ2-3,.,TRBV6-1,TGTGCCAGCAGTGAAGCGAGGTTGCCAGATACGCAGTATTTT,CASSEARLPDTQYF
.,TRBJ1-2,.,TRBV10-2,TGCGCCAGCAGTGCCGGCACTGGCTACACCTTC,CASSAGTGYTF
.,TRBJ1-5,few,TRBV28,TGTGCCAGCAGTAACAGGTGGGTTCAGCCCCAGCATTTT,CASSNRWVQPQHF
.,TRBJ2-1,.,TRBV6-5,TGTGCCAGCAGTTACCAGGGGGGGCCGCAGTTCTTC,CASSYQGGPQFF
.,TRBJ1-6,.,TRBV7-9,TGTGCCAGCAGCTCCGGTTATAATTCACCCCTCCACTTT,CASSSGYNSPLHF
.,TRBJ2-4,.,TRBV18,TGTGCCAGCTCACCCGACGGGGGTGCCAAAAACATTCAGTACTTC,CASSPDGGAKNIQYF
.,TRBJ2-7,.,TRBV5-4,TGTGCCAGCAGCCCCCAGGGGAGAGACGTTTACGAGCAGTACTTC,CASSPQGRDVYEQYF
TRBD1,TRBJ1-2,once,TRBV4-2,TGTGCCAGCAGCCAAGGGGGGACAGGGCGGTATGGCTACACCTTC,CASSQGGTGRYGYTF
.,TRBJ2-1,.,TRBV6-5,TGTGCCAGCACACAACACCTAGTCCACAATGAGCAGTTCTTC,CASTQHLVHNEQFF
.,TRBJ1-1,.,TRBV7-2,TGTGCCAGCAGCTTAAGGGCAGAAGACACTGAAGCTTTCTTT,CASSLRAEDTEAFF
TRBD1,TRBJ2-7,once,TRBV5-1,TGCGCCAGCAGCACCCATTTACAGGGGCCCTCCTACGAGCAGTACTTC,CASSTHLQGPSYEQYF
.,TRBJ2-7,.,TRBV7-2,TGTGCCAGCAGCTTAGATGGCCCCTACGAGCAGTACTTC,CASSLDGPYEQYF
.,TRBJ2-3,.,TRBV30,TGTGCCTGGAGTGCAGGAGGTGATACGCAGTATTTT,CAWSAGGDTQYF
.,TRBJ1-6,.,TRBV5-1,TGCGCCAGCAGCTGGGGTTGGTCTAATTCACCCCTCCACTTT,CASSWGWSNSPLHF
TRBD1,TRBJ2-2,.,TRBV3-1/TRBV3-2,TGTGCCAGCAGCCGAGCGACAGGGGGGAGGGAGCTGTTTTTT,CASSRATGGRELFF
.,TRBJ2-2,.,TRBV2,TGTGCCAGCAACATTGACAGGACGAACACCGGGGAGCTGTTTTTT,CASNIDRTNTGELFF
.,TRBJ1-1,.,TRBV10-3,TGTGCCACCCGCCAGGGAGCGGACACTGAAGCTTTCTTT,CATRQGADTEAFF
TRBD1,TRBJ2-1,.,TRBV5-1,TGCGCCAGCAGCTCCGGGACAGGGGGCTTCTATGAGCAGTTCTTC,CASSSGTGGFYEQFF
TRBD2,TRBJ2-2,.,TRBV11-3,TGTGCCAGCAGCCCGGGGGGGCCGGCCACCGGGGAGCTGTTTTTT,CASSPGGPATGELFF
TRBD2,TRBJ2-7,.,TRBV6-1,TGTGCCAGCAGGGAAGGACTAGCGGGAGTCTACGAGCAGTACTTC,CASREGLAGVYEQYF
TRBD1,TRBJ2-3,.,TRBV28,TGTGCCAGCAACCCCGGGACAGGGTTAACAGATACGCAGTATTTT,CASNPGTGLTDTQYF
TRBD1,TRBJ1-4,.,TRBV27,TGTGCCAGCAGTTCCTTAGGACAGGGAGGTGAAAAACTGTTTTTT,CASSSLGQGGEKLFF
.,TRBJ2-5,.,TRBV6-6,TGTGCCAGCAGTTACGGGGAGACCCAGTACTTC,CASSYGETQYF
.,TRBJ2-2,.,TRBV18,TGTGCCAGCTCACCAAGTACAGCTTCTATAGGGGAGCTGTTTTTT,CASSPSTASIGELFF
.,TRBJ1-4,.,TRBV5-6,TGTGCCAGCAGCTACGGACGCTCGTATGGAAATGAAAAACTGTTTTTT,CASSYGRSYGNEKLFF
TRBD1,TRBJ2-5,.,TRBV7-9,TGTGCCAGCAGCTTCACGGGGTTGGGACAGGGCAAAGAGACCCAGTACTTC,CASSFTGLGQGKETQYF
TRBD2,TRBJ2-7,.,TRBV11-2,TGTGCCAGCAGCTCCTACAGCGGGGGGGCCTACGAGCAGTACTTC,CASSSYSGGAYEQYF
TRBD2,TRBJ2-1,.,TRBV24-1,TGTGCCACCAGTGGGGTGGGACTAGCGGGAGTTGAGCAGTTCTTC,CATSGVGLAGVEQFF
TRBD2,TRBJ2-7,.,TRBV3-1/TRBV3-2,TGTGCCAGCAGCCAGACTACCGGAAGCGGGAGATGGTACGAGCAGTACTTC,CASSQTTGSGRWYEQYF
.,TRBJ2-7,.,TRBV14,TGTGCCAGCAGCGCCTCGAGATACGAGCAGTACTTC,CASSASRYEQYF
.,TRBJ2-2,few,TRBV7-2,TGTGCCAGCAGCTTAGTCATCAACACCGGGGAGCTGTTTTTT,CASSLVINTGELFF
.,TRBJ1-3,.,TRBV5-1,TGCGCCAGCAGCTTGTACACAGCGGGGGGTCCCTACTCTGGAAACACCATATATTTT,CASSLYTAGGPYSGNTIYF